A single sample is the source of the 14 T cell receptor beta chains below, sequenced in a study of T cell changes during pregnancy in multiple sclerosis. Clones were read by immunoSEQ multiplex PCR, and TCRdb kept only the in-frame ones, dropping some. This sample carries roughly 51,000 clones, around 92% of them seen once, and the ten largest clones take more than 0.15%. This specimen was CD4+ T cells from peripheral blood mononuclear cells, taken after pregnancy. The receptors derive from a female donor in good health, enrolled as a control in a pregnancy study.

The chain combines TRBV6-1 with TRBJ1-4; D ambiguous. Germline-derived CDR1 and CDR2 are MNHNS and SASEGT. The CDR3 has 13 residues. The V end lost 3 bases, the J end lost 5 bases, and 7 bases lay between the germline ends. DNA for the CDR3: TGTGCCAGCAGTGATCTGAGGAATGAAAAACTGTTTTTT. Translated, it gives CASSDLRNEKLFF.

The table lists this clone with a few counts. This sample includes further DNA sequences coding for the same CDR3. V usage is TRBV19 and J usage is TRBJ2-4; the D gene is possibly TRBD2 (5 bases). Germline values: CDR1 LNHDA, CDR2 SQIVND (reference sequence). V was clipped by 6 bases and J by 2 bases, with 8 bases between them. CDR3 length: 13 amino acids. CDR3 sequence reads: CASREGPKNIQYF. CDR3 nucleotide sequence: TGTGCCAGTAGAGAGGGTCCCAAAAACATTCAGTACTTC.

The chain combines TRBV29-1 with TRBJ2-3, with 10 bases that match TRBD2. The CDR3 spans 14 residues. Germline V gene sequence: CDR1 SQVTM, CDR2 ANQGSEA. Trimming at V came to 7 bases and at J to 3 bases, leaving 7 bases not matched to a gene. CDR3 DNA sequence: TGCAGCGGTCGACTAGCGGGTATGACAGATACGCAGTATTTT. This encodes CSGRLAGMTDTQYF.

The chain couples TRBV15 to TRBJ2-1; maybe TRBD2 (6 bases). CDR3 length equals 13 residues. V was pared by 6 bases and J by 13 bases, with 19 bases between. Germline-derived CDR1 and CDR2 are LNHNV and YYDKDF (reference sequence). The CDR3 here is CATRFPGLHHQFF. The CDR3 DNA sequence: TGTGCCACCAGATTTCCGGGACTCCACCATCAGTTCTTC.

The rearrangement uses TRBV6-1 and TRBJ1-5; 10 nucleotides align to TRBD1. The CDR3 covers 15 residues. In germline, CDR1 is MNHNS, CDR2 SASEGT. V lost 6 bases and J lost 3; bases outside the gene matches: 5. In nucleotides, the CDR3 is TGTGCCAGCAGCAAGACAGGGGGCGACAATCAGCCCCAGCATTTT. Translating gives CASSKTGGDNQPQHF.

The gene calls are TRBV4-1 and TRBJ1-5; D uncertain. The CDR3 spans 15 residues. Trimming removed 3 bases at V and 0 bases at J, with 9 bases between. Germline loops: CDR1 MGHRA, CDR2 YSYEKL. The DNA for the CDR3 is TGCGCCAGCAGCCACCACGGAGGTAGCAATCAGCCCCAGCATTTT. Protein: CASSHHGGSNQPQHF.

This clone was observed a handful of times. The CDR3 here is CASRSGVSPLHF. The CDR3 DNA follows: TGTGCCAGCAGATCAGGGGTTTCACCCCTCCACTTT. The chain recombines TRBV5-6 with TRBJ1-6; tentative D call: TRBD1 (6 bases). Germline V CDR1 and CDR2: SGHDT, YYEEEE. This CDR3 spans 12 amino acids. Trimming removed 5 bases from V and 9 bases from J, with 9 bases in between.

This clone has just one count. The V gene is TRBV19, the J gene TRBJ2-2, with D possibly TRBD2 on 7 matching bases. Trimming took 5 bases from V and 4 from J, leaving 17 bases between them. Germline V gene data show CDR1 as LNHDA and CDR2 as SQIVND (reference sequence). The CDR3 contains 16 residues. The DNA for the CDR3 is TGTGCCAGTAGTCCGAGGGGGGGCCGGGGCACCGGGGAGCTGTTTTTT. Its protein is CASSPRGGRGTGELFF.

The chain joins TRBV19 to TRBJ1-2; 8 bases are shared with TRBD1. J gave up 8 bases and V 5 bases, and 16 bases lay outside the gene matches. Germline CDR1 and CDR2: LNHDA and SQIVND (reference sequence). CDR3 length: 16 residues. The CDR3, as DNA: TGTGCCAGTAGTCCAAGGACAGGGTTTATTACTGACGGCTACACCTTC. Amino acids: CASSPRTGFITDGYTF.

The count of this clone is one. This rearrangement joins TRBV28 to TRBJ1-6, with D maybe TRBD1 (6 bases). V was shortened by 3 bases and J by 9 bases, with 12 bases between the two germline ends. Germline CDR1 is MDHEN and CDR2 is SYDVKM. The CDR3 extends over 14 amino acids. The CDR3 bases are TGTGCCAGCAGTTTCCGCCTCAGGGGTTCACCCCTCCACTTT. It encodes CASSFRLRGSPLHF.

V is TRBV7-2 and J is TRBJ1-1; TRBD1 matches 8 bases. The germline gives CDR1 SGHTA, CDR2 FQGNSA. The CDR3 sequence is 15 residues long. V lost 4 bases and J lost 1; bases outside the gene matches: 5. In DNA, the CDR3 is TGTGCCAGCAGCTACCAGGGGGCGGCGAACACTGAAGCTTTCTTT. It translates to CASSYQGAANTEAFF.

The chain is built from TRBV29-1 and TRBJ2-3; D perhaps matches TRBD2 (6 bases). This CDR3 region has 14 residues. V gave up 3 bases and J gave up 3 bases, with 13 bases separating them. Germline V gives CDR1 SQVTM, CDR2 ANQGSEA. The chain's CDR3 is CSVEGWRGTDTQYF. In DNA, the CDR3 is TGCAGCGTTGAGGGATGGCGGGGTACAGATACGCAGTATTTT.

The chain carries TRBV11-2 and TRBJ1-2; D gene uncertain. CDR1 is SGHAT and CDR2 is FQNNGV in the germline V gene. The CDR3 totals 14 residues. The V end lost 3 bases, the J end lost 4 bases, and 12 bases lay between the germline ends. This CDR3 is CASSLEAAGYGYTF. The CDR3 bases are TGTGCCAGCAGCTTGGAAGCGGCTGGCTATGGCTACACCTTC.

The gene calls are TRBV7-9 and TRBJ2-4; 10 bases fit TRBD1. The CDR3 runs to 15 residues. Germline trimming cut 11 bases from V and 3 bases from J; bases unmatched to any gene: 10. In germline, CDR1 is SEHNR, CDR2 FQNEAQ (reference sequence). This CDR3 reads CAWGEGTGVKNIQYF. In nucleotides, the CDR3 is TGTGCCTGGGGGGAGGGGACAGGGGTCAAAAACATTCAGTACTTC.